The TCR beta chain under discussion was sequenced for a study of blood T cells in healthy people across ages. Whole-study context: Template switching captured about one barcoded beta molecule per two T cells. Findings and caveats of the study: Age showed a roughly linear inverse relationship with TCR beta diversity per million T cells. Total diversity from one million sequenced T cells was likely underestimated.

For this clonotype: Its antigen is unknown.

A second PCR of 7 to 11 cycles used a sample-barcoded 5' primer and a J-beta primer mix. Researchers report that a template-switch adaptor with 12 random nucleotides tagged each cDNA molecule. MiXCR, run by TCRdb on the 5' RACE reads, gives a single entry per CDR3 protein. The sample has more than 1 million distinct CDR3 sequences, 40% to 55% seen once. Germline V gene lookup returns CDR1 GTSNPN and CDR2 SVGIG (reference sequence). The CDR3 runs 16 residues. The junction had 4 bases not matched to a gene; V was cut back by 3 bases and J by 2 bases. This chain connects TRBV30 to TRBJ2-3; 14 bases fit TRBD2. The material sequenced was blood. This TCR was sampled from a woman aged 60 to 75 in good health. The chain's CDR3 is CAWRAGLAGATDTQYF. DNA of the CDR3: TGTGCCTGGAGGGCGGGACTAGCGGGAGCCACAGATACGCAGTATTTT.